The following is a TCR beta chain sequence with its context. Its antigen is not identified. This specimen comes from a study of T cells in Graves' hyperthyroidism and ophthalmopathy. The study, taken as a whole, reports: Before onset, by a median of approximately 5.9 months, the model predicted ophthalmopathy. Peripheral blood also featured most of the thyroid clonotypes expanded above 0.001.

Among the patients, aged 18 to 65, hyperthyroidism was newly diagnosed and had lasted under 2 months. It was over 9.5 ml of fresh peripheral blood that supplied the PBMCs. CDR3 length equals 15 residues. Germline V lookup: CDR1 SQVTM, CDR2 ANQGSEA. Trimming cost V 1 base and J 2 bases; bases outside gene matches: 5. Template material for amplifying TCR beta CDR3 regions consisted of RNA transcripts. Using the HTBI primer set, a first-round RT-PCR was run on the TCR CDR3. TCRdb called the multiplex PCR reads again in MiXCR, with one record for every CDR3 protein. The top ten clones hold just under 45% of a sample with a few hundred thousand distinct CDR3 sequences, roughly 18% of them seen once.

This receptor was obtained from a middle-aged man with Graves' hyperthyroidism. Source material: blood. The chain uses TRBV29-1 and TRBJ1-2; 9 bases match TRBD1. The CDR3 DNA is TGCAGCGTTGAAGGGGACAGGGCAACCAACTATGGCTACACCTTC. This sequence encodes CSVEGDRATNYGYTF.